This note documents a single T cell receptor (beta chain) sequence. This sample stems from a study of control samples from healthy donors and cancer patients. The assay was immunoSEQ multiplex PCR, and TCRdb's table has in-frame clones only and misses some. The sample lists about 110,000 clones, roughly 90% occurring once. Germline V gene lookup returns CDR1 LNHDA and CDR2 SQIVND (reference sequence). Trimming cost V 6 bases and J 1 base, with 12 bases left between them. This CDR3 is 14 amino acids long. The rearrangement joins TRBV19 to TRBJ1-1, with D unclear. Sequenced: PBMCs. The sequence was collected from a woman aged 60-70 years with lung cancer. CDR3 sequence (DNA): TGTGCCAGTAGGACTAATGGCCGGAACACTGAAGCTTTCTTT. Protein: CASRTNGRNTEAFF.